Only a few counts were recorded for the clone carrying this T cell receptor beta chain. This sample is drawn from a study of blood T cell repertoires in COVID-19. With V trimmed by 2 bases and J by 4 bases, 7 bases remained unmatched. The CDR3 is made up of 16 amino acids. Sequencing used immunoSEQ multiplex PCR; TCRdb keeps in-frame clones, though not all of them. The repertoire has 55,000 to 85,000 clones, roughly 85% of them found once; the top ten carry roughly 29%. This chain connects TRBV6-7 to TRBJ2-7, with 11 nucleotides matching TRBD2. TRBV6-7 has ORF status, its function being uncertain. The TCR comes from a man aged 60-69 years with active or convalescent COVID-19. The specimen sequenced was peripheral blood. The CDR3 sequence: CASSYHLAGGTYEQYF. Here the CDR3 DNA reads TGTGCCAGCAGTTACCACCTAGCGGGGGGAACTTACGAGCAGTACTTC.